These 5 T cell receptor beta chains originate from one sample sequenced in a study of T cells after yellow fever vaccination. In TCRdb, the 5' RACE reads were re-called with MiXCR into one record per CDR3 protein. The profile shows around 400,000 distinct CDR3 sequences, more than 9% of them singletons. This sample comprised PBMCs, obtained on the day of the first yellow fever vaccination. These receptors all come from a man between 18 and 29 years old who received the YFV17D yellow fever vaccine.

This clonotype came up a few times. The gene calls are TRBV7-9 and TRBJ2-3, with 7 bases matching TRBD1. After removal of 8 bases from V and 1 base from J, the junction contained 6 bases not matched to a gene. The CDR3 sequence is 14 residues long. Germline V lookup: CDR1 SEHNR, CDR2 FQNEAQ (reference sequence). The CDR3 DNA sequence: TGTGCCAGCTCTAACAGGGGCGGCACAGATACGCAGTATTTT. This sequence encodes CASSNRGGTDTQYF.

This clonotype was observed a single time. The chain recombines TRBV19 with TRBJ1-5; D unresolved. The CDR3 totals 15 residues. CDR1 and CDR2 (germline): LNHDA, SQIVND (reference sequence). Deletions cut 5 bases from V and 0 bases from J, with 11 bases between. CDR3 amino acids: CASSGRLSSNQPQHF. The DNA for the CDR3 is TGTGCCAGTAGTGGACGGCTTAGTAGCAATCAGCCCCAGCATTTT. Full variable domain (rest looked up from reference TRBV19 and TRBJ1-5): DGGITQSPKYLFRKEGQNVTLSCEQNLNHDAMYWYRQDPGQGLRLIYYSQIVNDFQKGDIAEGYSVSREKKESFPLTVTSAQKNPTAFYLCASSGRLSSNQPQHFGDGTRLSIL.

This clonotype appeared many times. The V gene is TRBV5-1, the J gene TRBJ1-2; TRBD1 matches 7 bases. CDR1 and CDR2 from the germline V gene are SGHRS and YFSETQ. The ends lost 7 bases at V and 6 bases at J; junction bases unmatched: 15. The CDR3 spans 15 residues. The CDR3 region is CASAVGTETSDGYTF. For the CDR3, the DNA is TGCGCCAGCGCCGTCGGGACAGAGACTTCCGATGGCTACACCTTC.

This clonotype was observed a few times. The chain employs TRBV5-6 and TRBJ2-1; 11 nucleotides align to TRBD2. The V gene's germline CDR1 is SGHDT and CDR2 YYEEEE. V lost 0 bases to trimming and J lost 9 bases; unmatched junction nucleotides: 8. CDR3 length: 16 amino acids. CDR3 amino acids: CASSLGASGGSGEQFF. The CDR3 DNA reads as TGTGCCAGCAGCTTGGGAGCTAGCGGGGGGTCTGGTGAGCAGTTCTTC. Supplemented by reference TRBV5-6 and TRBJ2-1, the full variable domain reads DAGVTQSPTHLIKTRGQQVTLRCSPKSGHDTVSWYQQALGQGPQFIFQYYEEEERQRGNFPDRFSGHQFPNYSSELNVNALLLGDSALYLCASSLGASGGSGEQFFGPGTRLTVL.

This clonotype was seen more than once but under ten times. The rearrangement links TRBV27 to TRBJ1-4; D gene uncertain. The CDR3 loop spans 14 amino acids. Looked up from germline, CDR1 is MNHEY and CDR2 is SMNVEV (reference sequence). V shed 4 bases and J shed 0 bases, with 6 bases lying between them. CDR3 nucleotide sequence: TGTGCCAGCAGTTCGATCGCAACTAATGAAAAACTGTTTTTT. This gives the protein CASSSIATNEKLFF.